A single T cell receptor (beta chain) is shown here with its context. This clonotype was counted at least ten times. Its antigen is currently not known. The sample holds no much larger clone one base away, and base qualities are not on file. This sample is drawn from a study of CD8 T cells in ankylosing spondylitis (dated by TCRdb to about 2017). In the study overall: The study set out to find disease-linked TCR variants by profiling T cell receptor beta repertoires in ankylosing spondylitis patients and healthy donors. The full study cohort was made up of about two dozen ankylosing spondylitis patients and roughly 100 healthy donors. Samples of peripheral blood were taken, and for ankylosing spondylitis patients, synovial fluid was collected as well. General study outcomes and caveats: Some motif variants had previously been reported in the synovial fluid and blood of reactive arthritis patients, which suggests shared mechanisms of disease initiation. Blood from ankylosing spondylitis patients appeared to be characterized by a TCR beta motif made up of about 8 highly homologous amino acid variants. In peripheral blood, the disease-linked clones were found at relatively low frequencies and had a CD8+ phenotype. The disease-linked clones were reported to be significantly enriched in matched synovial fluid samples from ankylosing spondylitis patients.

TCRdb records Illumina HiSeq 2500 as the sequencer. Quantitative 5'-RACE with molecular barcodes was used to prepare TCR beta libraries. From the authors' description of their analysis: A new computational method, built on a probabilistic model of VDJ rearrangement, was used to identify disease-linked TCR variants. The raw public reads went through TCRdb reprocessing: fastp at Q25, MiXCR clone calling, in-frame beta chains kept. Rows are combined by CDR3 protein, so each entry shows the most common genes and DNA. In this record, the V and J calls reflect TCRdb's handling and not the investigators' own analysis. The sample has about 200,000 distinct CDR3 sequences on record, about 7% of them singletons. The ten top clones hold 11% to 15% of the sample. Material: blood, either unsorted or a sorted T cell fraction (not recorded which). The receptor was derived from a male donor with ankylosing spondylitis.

The DNA is as follows: TGCAGCGTTCAAGGGACACTAGGGACTGAAGCTTTCTTT. It translates as CSVQGTLGTEAFF. The chain couples TRBV29-1 to TRBJ1-1; the best D guess is TRBD1, with 6 bases matching. CDR1 and CDR2, per the germline V gene, are SQVTM and ANQGSEA. Trimming costs V 5 bases and J 5 bases, and their ends lie 15 bases apart. The CDR3 spans 13 residues, from the cysteine through the phenylalanine. Only the CDR3 part of the read is kept: 39 bases, read in frame from the first base.